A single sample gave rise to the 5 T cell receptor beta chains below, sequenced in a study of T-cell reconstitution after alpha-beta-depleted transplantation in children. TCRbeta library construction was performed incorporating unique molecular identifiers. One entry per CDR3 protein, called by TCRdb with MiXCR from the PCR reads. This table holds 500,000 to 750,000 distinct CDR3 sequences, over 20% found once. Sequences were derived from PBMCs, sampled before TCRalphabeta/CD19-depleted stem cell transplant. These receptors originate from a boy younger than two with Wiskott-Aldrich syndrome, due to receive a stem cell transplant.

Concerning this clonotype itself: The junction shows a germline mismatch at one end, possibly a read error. As DNA, the CDR3 is TGTGCCAGCAGCCAACACAGGGGCATCTCCGATGAATCTTTCTTT. Translation gives CASSQHRGISDESFF. The chain recombines TRBV3-1 with TRBJ1-1; TRBD1 matches 7 bases. CDR1 LGHDT and CDR2 YNNKEL come from the germline V gene (reference sequence). The CDR3 length is 15 residues. Filled out from reference TRBV3-1 and TRBJ1-1, the complete variable domain reads DTAVSQTPKYLVTQMGNDKSIKCEQNLGHDTMYWYKQDSKKFLKIMFSYNNKELIINETVPNRFSPKSPDKAHLNLHINSLELGDSAVYFCASSQHRGISDESFFGQGTRLTVV.

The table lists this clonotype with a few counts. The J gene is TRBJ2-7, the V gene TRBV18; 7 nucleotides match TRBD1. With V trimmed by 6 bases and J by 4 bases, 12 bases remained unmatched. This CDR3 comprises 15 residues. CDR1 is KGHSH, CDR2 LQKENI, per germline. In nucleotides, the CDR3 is TGTGCCAGCTCGCCCATTTTAGGGGGCGCTTACGAGCAGTACTTC. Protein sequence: CASSPILGGAYEQYF.

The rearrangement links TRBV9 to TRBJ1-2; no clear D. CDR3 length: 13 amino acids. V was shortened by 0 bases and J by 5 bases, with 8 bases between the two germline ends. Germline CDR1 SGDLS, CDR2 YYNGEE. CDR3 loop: CASSVGAEYGYTF. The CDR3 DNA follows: TGTGCCAGCAGCGTAGGGGCGGAGTATGGCTACACCTTC.

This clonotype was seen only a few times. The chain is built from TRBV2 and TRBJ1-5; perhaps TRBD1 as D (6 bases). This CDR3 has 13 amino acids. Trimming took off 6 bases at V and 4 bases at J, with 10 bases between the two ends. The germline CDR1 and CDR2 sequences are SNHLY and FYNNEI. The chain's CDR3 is CASRRGPNQPQHF. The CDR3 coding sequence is TGTGCCAGCAGGCGGGGGCCGAATCAGCCCCAGCATTTT.

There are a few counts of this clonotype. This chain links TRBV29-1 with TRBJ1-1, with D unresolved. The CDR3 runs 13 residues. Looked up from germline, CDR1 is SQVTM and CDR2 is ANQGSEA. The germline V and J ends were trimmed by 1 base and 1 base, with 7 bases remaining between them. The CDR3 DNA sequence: TGCAGCGTTGAAGTCAGACAGAACACTGAAGCTTTCTTT. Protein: CSVEVRQNTEAFF.